This T cell receptor beta chain was identified during a study of blood T cell repertoires in COVID-19. Study details: Donors in the United States, Italy and Spain gave samples during acute or convalescent COVID-19. T cells, B-cell-depleted T cells, or PBMCs provided the cDNA or gDNA that served as material.

Patients at the Seattle site were enrolled during active infection and followed longitudinally. In the authors' workflow: Scientists estimated how many nucleated cells there were by amplifying reference gene primers. TCRdb's copy holds only in-frame clones and misses some; the assay was immunoSEQ multiplex PCR. The D gene and trimming were derived from the DNA, and the V and J assignments and clone size from that table. The sample comprises 80,000 or so clones, 75% to 85% of which are singletons, and 8.5% to 10% rests with the top ten. The CDR3 is made up of 14 amino acids. Germline V gives CDR1 MNHNY, CDR2 SVGAGI (reference sequence). Trimming took off 6 bases at V and 0 bases at J, with 9 bases between the two ends.

The chain joins TRBV6-6 to TRBJ1-5, with D possibly matching TRBD1 (6 bases). What was sequenced was peripheral blood. The receptor comes from a man aged 50 to 59 with COVID-19, enrolled during active disease. CDR3 DNA sequence: TGTGCCAGCAGCAACAGGGATAGCAATCAGCCCCAGCATTTT. Translated: CASSNRDSNQPQHF.